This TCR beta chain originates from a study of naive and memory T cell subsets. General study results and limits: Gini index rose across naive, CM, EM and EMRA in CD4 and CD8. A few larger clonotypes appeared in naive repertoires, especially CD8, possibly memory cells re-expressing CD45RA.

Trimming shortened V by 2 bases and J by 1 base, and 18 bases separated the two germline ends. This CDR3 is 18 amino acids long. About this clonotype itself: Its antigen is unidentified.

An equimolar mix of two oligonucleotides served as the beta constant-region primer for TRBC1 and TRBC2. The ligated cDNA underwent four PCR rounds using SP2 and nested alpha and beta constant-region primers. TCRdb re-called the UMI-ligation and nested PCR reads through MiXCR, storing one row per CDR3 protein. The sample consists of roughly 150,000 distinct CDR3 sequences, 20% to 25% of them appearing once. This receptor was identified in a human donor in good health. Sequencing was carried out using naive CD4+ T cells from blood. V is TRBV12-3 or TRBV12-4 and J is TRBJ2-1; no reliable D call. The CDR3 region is CASSLSGGWGISYNEQFF. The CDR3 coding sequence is TGTGCCAGCAGTTTATCGGGCGGTTGGGGAATATCCTACAATGAGCAGTTCTTC.